This T cell receptor (beta chain) was documented in a study of cytotoxic CD8 clonotypes in ibrutinib-treated CLL. Study-wide points: The study found clonality rose at ibrutinib response, then fell toward baseline at progression.

By sample share, this clone is medium-sized (0.01 to 0.1%). Its specificity is unknown. Only in-frame clones appear in the TCRdb table, and some are missing; sequencing was by immunoSEQ multiplex PCR. The sample has 9,500 to 15,000 clones, 62% seen once. The length of the CDR3 is 14 residues. The V end was cut by 3 bases, the J end by 4 bases, with 10 bases between. Germline CDR1 is LNHDA and CDR2 is SQIVND (reference sequence). The chain is built from TRBV19 and TRBJ1-3, with TRBD1 as a possible D gene (6 bases). This TCR came from a human donor with chronic lymphocytic leukemia. The sequencing here drew on PBMCs, taken before ibrutinib treatment. Here the CDR3 DNA reads TGTGCCAGTAGTATGGGGGGCAGAGGAAACACCATATATTTT. Encoded protein: CASSMGGRGNTIYF.